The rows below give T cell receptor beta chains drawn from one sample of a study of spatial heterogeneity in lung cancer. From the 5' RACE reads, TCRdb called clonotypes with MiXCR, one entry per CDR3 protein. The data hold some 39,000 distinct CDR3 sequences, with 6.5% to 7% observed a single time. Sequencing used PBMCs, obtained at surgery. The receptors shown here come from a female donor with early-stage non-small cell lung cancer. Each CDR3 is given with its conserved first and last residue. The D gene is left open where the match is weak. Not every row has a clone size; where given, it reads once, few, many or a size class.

CDR3: CATSPQRAGRETQYF; DNA: TGTGCCACCAGCCCCCAGCGTGCAGGGCGGGAGACCCAGTACTTC; size: many; J: TRBJ2-5; V: TRBV15; D: .
CDR3: CASSFGPVIERSGYF; DNA: TGTGCCAGCAGTTTCGGGCCGGTTATAGAAAGAAGTGGGTACTTC; size: many; J: TRBJ2-7; V: TRBV12-3/TRBV12-4; D: .
CDR3: CSARGGPAANEQFF; DNA: TGCAGTGCTAGGGGGGGGCCAGCGGCCAATGAGCAGTTCTTC; size: .; J: TRBJ2-1; V: TRBV20-1; D: .
CDR3: CSVVQGLGYEQYF; DNA: TGCAGCGTTGTACAGGGGTTAGGCTACGAGCAGTACTTC; size: .; J: TRBJ2-7; V: TRBV29-1; D: TRBD1
CDR3: CASSRDKNYGYTF; DNA: TGTGCCAGCAGCCGGGACAAAAACTATGGCTACACCTTC; size: many; J: TRBJ1-2; V: TRBV14; D: .
CDR3: CASSLSRETQYF; DNA: TGTGCCAGCAGCTTATCCCGGGAGACCCAGTACTTC; size: .; J: TRBJ2-5; V: TRBV7-2; D: .
CDR3: CASSLREQETQYF; DNA: TGCGCCAGCAGCCTCAGAGAGCAAGAGACCCAGTACTTC; size: few; J: TRBJ2-5; V: TRBV4-3; D: .
CDR3: CASSQSPNEQFF; DNA: TGTGCCAGCAGCCAATCCCCCAATGAGCAGTTCTTC; size: many; J: TRBJ2-1; V: TRBV14; D: .
CDR3: CASRTPPSEAFF; DNA: TGTGCCAGCAGAACCCCGCCTTCTGAAGCTTTCTTT; size: many; J: TRBJ1-1; V: TRBV6-5; D: .
CDR3: CASSSRLGTDTQYF; DNA: TGTGCCAGCAGCTCCAGACTGGGCACAGATACGCAGTATTTT; size: many; J: TRBJ2-3; V: TRBV7-3; D: .
CDR3: CASSQDGQGENYGYTF; DNA: TGTGCCAGCAGCCAAGATGGACAGGGCGAGAACTATGGCTACACCTTC; size: few; J: TRBJ1-2; V: TRBV4-2; D: TRBD1
CDR3: CASSPTGARSSYNEQFF; DNA: TGCGCCAGCAGCCCCACCGGGGCCCGAAGCTCCTACAATGAGCAGTTCTTC; size: few; J: TRBJ2-1; V: TRBV4-1; D: .
CDR3: CAISQGAHGNEQFF; DNA: TGTGCCATCTCACAGGGGGCGCATGGGAATGAGCAGTTCTTC; size: few; J: TRBJ2-1; V: TRBV6-6; D: TRBD1
CDR3: CASGPNRGNTGELFF; DNA: TGTGCCAGCGGCCCCAACCGGGGGAACACCGGGGAGCTGTTTTTT; size: .; J: TRBJ2-2; V: TRBV7-3; D: .
CDR3: CASTPRWGSTDTQYF; DNA: TGTGCCAGCACCCCAAGGTGGGGAAGCACAGATACGCAGTATTTT; size: .; J: TRBJ2-3; V: TRBV13; D: .
CDR3: CASSMGQMYNSPLHF; DNA: TGTGCCAGCAGTATGGGACAGATGTATAATTCACCCCTCCACTTT; size: many; J: TRBJ1-6; V: TRBV12-3/TRBV12-4; D: TRBD1
CDR3: CASLGRTGPQHF; DNA: TGTGCCAGCCTAGGCCGGACAGGGCCCCAGCATTTT; size: many; J: TRBJ1-5; V: TRBV19; D: TRBD1
CDR3: CASSQLQEGRTEAFF; DNA: TGCGCCAGCAGCCAGCTCCAGGAGGGAAGGACTGAAGCTTTCTTT; size: many; J: TRBJ1-1; V: TRBV4-1; D: .
CDR3: CASTRTTANYGYTF; DNA: TGTGCCAGCACCCGCACGACGGCCAACTATGGCTACACCTTC; size: .; J: TRBJ1-2; V: TRBV2; D: .
CDR3: CASSITSPTDTQYF; DNA: TGCGCCAGCAGCATTACAAGCCCCACAGATACGCAGTATTTT; size: many; J: TRBJ2-3; V: TRBV5-1; D: .
CDR3: CASSDGYSPLHF; DNA: TGTGCCAGCAGTGACGGTTATTCACCCCTCCACTTT; size: .; J: TRBJ1-6; V: TRBV2; D: .
CDR3: CASSSRIGEAFF; DNA: TGTGCCAGCAGCTCTCGGATCGGAGAAGCTTTCTTT; size: .; J: TRBJ1-1; V: TRBV12-3/TRBV12-4; D: .
CDR3: CASDRLTDTQYF; DNA: TGTGCCAGCGACAGACTCACAGATACGCAGTATTTT; size: .; J: TRBJ2-3; V: TRBV7-9; D: .
CDR3: CASSLGANEQFF; DNA: TGCGCCAGCAGCTTAGGAGCTAATGAGCAGTTCTTC; size: many; J: TRBJ2-1; V: TRBV5-1; D: .
CDR3: CASSFSGAAQFF; DNA: TGTGCCAGCAGCTTTTCCGGGGCCGCGCAGTTCTTC; size: many; J: TRBJ2-1; V: TRBV7-9; D: .
CDR3: CASSPRMGIEAFF; DNA: TGTGCCAGCAGCCCCCGAATGGGAATTGAAGCTTTCTTT; size: many; J: TRBJ1-1; V: TRBV3-1; D: .
CDR3: CASSLSATPGSEAFF; DNA: TGCGCCAGCAGCTTGTCGGCGACCCCGGGGTCTGAAGCTTTCTTT; size: few; J: TRBJ1-1; V: TRBV5-1; D: .
CDR3: CASSYSPGRSYEQYF; DNA: TGTGCCAGCAGTTACTCACCAGGGCGTTCCTACGAGCAGTACTTC; size: few; J: TRBJ2-7; V: TRBV6-5; D: .
CDR3: CASRTRTGRTDTQYF; DNA: TGTGCCAGCAGAACGCGGACAGGGAGAACAGATACGCAGTATTTT; size: many; J: TRBJ2-3; V: TRBV6-2/TRBV6-3; D: TRBD1
CDR3: CASSLGGNTEAFF; DNA: TGTGCCAGCAGCTTGGGCGGCAACACTGAAGCTTTCTTT; size: many; J: TRBJ1-1; V: TRBV12-3/TRBV12-4; D: .
CDR3: CATSRDLGEFQFF; DNA: TGTGCCACCAGCAGAGATCTGGGGGAATTCCAGTTCTTC; size: many; J: TRBJ2-1; V: TRBV15; D: .
CDR3: CASSRTGRNSPLHF; DNA: TGTGCCAGTAGTAGGACAGGGCGGAATTCACCCCTCCACTTT; size: .; J: TRBJ1-6; V: TRBV19; D: TRBD1
CDR3: CASSLRQGGEKLFF; DNA: TGTGCCAGCAGCTTGCGTCAGGGAGGGGAAAAACTGTTTTTT; size: many; J: TRBJ1-4; V: TRBV7-9; D: .
CDR3: CASSPSSGGSYEQYF; DNA: TGTGCCAGCTCACCATCTAGCGGGGGTTCCTACGAGCAGTACTTC; size: many; J: TRBJ2-7; V: TRBV18; D: TRBD2
CDR3: CASSSGTSASSTDTQYF; DNA: TGTGCCAGCAGCTCCGGGACTAGCGCTTCTAGCACAGATACGCAGTATTTT; size: many; J: TRBJ2-3; V: TRBV3-1; D: TRBD2
CDR3: CASSLIGVSAEQYF; DNA: TGCGCCAGCAGCTTGATTGGGGTGAGCGCCGAGCAGTACTTC; size: many; J: TRBJ2-7; V: TRBV5-1; D: .
CDR3: CSARDRLAGGLRDTQYF; DNA: TGCAGTGCTAGAGATCGACTAGCGGGGGGGCTGAGGGATACGCAGTATTTT; size: many; J: TRBJ2-3; V: TRBV20-1; D: TRBD2
CDR3: CASTNWDRADYGYTF; DNA: TGTGCCAGCACAAACTGGGACAGGGCAGACTATGGCTACACCTTC; size: many; J: TRBJ1-2; V: TRBV27; D: TRBD1
CDR3: CASSYQAETQYF; DNA: TGTGCCAGCAGTTATCAGGCGGAGACCCAGTACTTC; size: few; J: TRBJ2-5; V: TRBV6-2/TRBV6-3; D: .
CDR3: CASCPDGSYNEQFF; DNA: TGTGCCAGCTGCCCCGACGGCTCCTACAATGAGCAGTTCTTC; size: few; J: TRBJ2-1; V: TRBV27; D: .